This T cell receptor (beta chain) was retrieved from a study of preoperative IRX-2 immunotherapy in early breast cancer. TCRdb keeps only in-frame clones here, not all; method: immunoSEQ multiplex PCR. The sample yields 25,000 to 30,000 clones, 81% seen once. Treatment of the sample: preoperative locoregional IRX-2 cytokine immunotherapy. This phase Ib study tested locoregional IRX-2 cytokine immunotherapy given before surgery. The CDR3 consists of 13 residues. Germline lookup yields CDR1 WSHSY and CDR2 SAAADI. V shed 4 bases and J shed 0 bases, with 6 bases lying between them. The TCR comes from a human donor with breast cancer. The genes are TRBV10-2 and TRBJ1-2; D call uncertain. Sequenced here: lymph node tissue, sampled after IRX-2 immunotherapy. The CDR3 reads CASSGDPNYGYTF. As DNA, the CDR3 is TGCGCCAGCAGTGGTGACCCTAACTATGGCTACACCTTC.